These T cell receptor beta chains were read from a single sample in a study of identical twins. Via MiXCR, TCRdb re-called the 5' RACE reads, giving one row per CDR3 protein. The sample has 450,000 to 650,000 distinct CDR3 sequences, over 12% seen once. Another study also made use of these data, one on yellow fever vaccine responses in identical twins.

What was sequenced was CD4+ T cells sorted from blood. These receptors were obtained from a young woman in good health. Both conserved end residues are part of each CDR3. The D gene is left open where the match is weak. The size entry is marked missing in some rows and otherwise reads once, few, many or a size class.

size	J	V	D	CDR3	DNA
once	TRBJ2-1	TRBV5-1	-	CASSQLSSYNEQFF	TGCGCCAGCAGTCAGTTAAGCTCCTACAATGAGCAGTTCTTC
-	TRBJ2-5	TRBV12-3/TRBV12-4	-	CASSPDRRETQYF	TGTGCCAGCAGTCCGGACAGACGAGAGACCCAGTACTTC
few	TRBJ2-7	TRBV5-1	-	CASSLPGVQDYEQYF	TGCGCCAGCAGCTTGCCCGGAGTTCAGGACTACGAGCAGTACTTC
few	TRBJ1-1	TRBV3-1	-	CASSPSSPGEAFF	TGTGCCAGCAGCCCCTCCAGTCCGGGGGAAGCTTTCTTT
-	TRBJ2-2	TRBV9	TRBD2	CASSVELAGPGELFF	TGTGCCAGCAGCGTAGAACTAGCGGGACCCGGGGAGCTGTTTTTT
-	TRBJ2-7	TRBV12-5	-	CASAEGTTYEQYF	TGTGCTAGTGCGGAGGGGACCACCTACGAGCAGTACTTC
few	TRBJ1-6	TRBV19	-	CASSLTDYNSPLHF	TGTGCCAGTAGTCTGACAGACTATAATTCACCCCTCCACTTT
few	TRBJ2-2	TRBV5-5	-	CASSLAGGSGELFF	TGTGCCAGCAGCTTGGCCGGAGGTTCCGGGGAGCTGTTTTTT
-	TRBJ2-3	TRBV20-1	TRBD1	CSALQTGGIDTQYF	TGCAGTGCCCTACAGACAGGGGGAATAGATACGCAGTATTTT
few	TRBJ2-5	TRBV7-3	-	CASSLSGSVETQYF	TGTGCCAGCAGCTTAAGTGGGAGCGTGGAGACCCAGTACTTC
few	TRBJ1-4	TRBV7-8	-	CASSTKPGHRNEKLFF	TGTGCCAGCAGCACAAAGCCGGGACACCGTAATGAAAAACTGTTTTTT
-	TRBJ2-7	TRBV10-3	TRBD2	CAISTGTSGLSYEQYF	TGTGCCATCAGCACCGGGACTAGCGGACTTTCCTACGAGCAGTACTTC
-	TRBJ2-3	TRBV4-2	TRBD2	CASSQVVGLAGVDTQYF	TGTGCCAGCAGCCAAGTGGTAGGGCTAGCGGGAGTTGATACGCAGTATTTT
-	TRBJ2-4	TRBV15	-	CATSGRGPKNIQYF	TGTGCCACCAGCGGACGTGGCCCGAAAAACATTCAGTACTTC
-	TRBJ2-7	TRBV2	-	CASSEAPGERYEQYF	TGTGCCAGCAGTGAAGCCCCAGGGGAGCGCTACGAGCAGTACTTC
few	TRBJ2-5	TRBV12-3/TRBV12-4	-	CASRQMETQYF	TGTGCCAGCAGGCAGATGGAGACCCAGTACTTC
few	TRBJ2-3	TRBV9	TRBD2	CASSVESGGQDTQYF	TGTGCCAGCAGCGTAGAATCGGGAGGGCAAGATACGCAGTATTTT
-	TRBJ2-1	TRBV29-1	-	CSESASNEQFF	TGCAGCGAATCAGCTTCCAATGAGCAGTTCTTC
-	TRBJ2-3	TRBV20-1	-	CSARVAAKATDTQYF	TGCAGTGCGAGGGTAGCGGCAAAGGCCACAGATACGCAGTATTTT
few	TRBJ2-7	TRBV5-1	TRBD2	CASSFVATSGYEQYF	TGCGCCAGCAGCTTTGTCGCGACTAGCGGTTACGAGCAGTACTTC
few	TRBJ2-1	TRBV5-6	TRBD2	CASSLAGAGGPQGEQFF	TGTGCCAGCAGCTTGGCCGGAGCGGGAGGGCCCCAAGGTGAGCAGTTCTTC
-	TRBJ2-4	TRBV3-1	TRBD2	CASSQAGTSGRNIQYF	TGTGCCAGCAGCCAAGCCGGGACTAGCGGGAGAAACATTCAGTACTTC
few	TRBJ2-7	TRBV4-1	-	CASSPSTLLWEQYF	TGCGCCAGCAGCCCGAGTACCCTTTTGTGGGAGCAGTACTTC
few	TRBJ2-1	TRBV5-1	TRBD2	CASSLTSGVNEQFF	TGCGCCAGCAGCTTGACTAGCGGGGTCAATGAGCAGTTCTTC
few	TRBJ2-7	TRBV6-2/TRBV6-3	-	CASSDQQGYEQYF	TGTGCCAGCAGTGACCAACAGGGCTACGAGCAGTACTTC
many	TRBJ1-2	TRBV3-1	-	CASSDGSYGYTF	TGTGCCAGCAGCGACGGGAGCTATGGCTACACCTTC
few	TRBJ2-3	TRBV3-1	-	CASSSDWTDTQYF	TGTGCCAGCAGCAGTGACTGGACAGATACGCAGTATTTT
few	TRBJ2-1	TRBV20-1	-	CSARDERESYNEQFF	TGCAGTGCTAGAGATGAACGGGAGAGTTACAATGAGCAGTTCTTC
-	TRBJ1-5	TRBV28	TRBD1	CASSLPGGRNQPQHF	TGTGCCAGCAGTTTACCAGGGGGTCGCAATCAGCCCCAGCATTTT
few	TRBJ1-6	TRBV11-2	-	CASSLTSGNYNSPLHF	TGTGCCAGCAGCTTGACTTCCGGAAACTATAATTCACCCCTCCACTTT
-	TRBJ2-2	TRBV28	-	CASSLWTRNTGELFF	TGTGCCAGCAGTTTGTGGACCAGGAACACCGGGGAGCTGTTTTTT
-	TRBJ1-2	TRBV2	-	CASSPRDGYTF	TGTGCCAGCAGTCCCAGGGATGGCTACACCTTC
-	TRBJ2-7	TRBV12-3/TRBV12-4	-	CASSLRQASDEQYF	TGTGCCAGCAGTTTAAGGCAGGCCTCCGACGAGCAGTACTTC
many	TRBJ1-5	TRBV7-9	-	CASSLVPGNQPQHF	TGTGCCAGCAGCTTAGTGCCGGGGAACCAGCCCCAGCATTTT
few	TRBJ2-4	TRBV14	-	CASSQNLQGIQYF	TGTGCCAGCAGCCAAAACCTTCAGGGTATTCAGTACTTC